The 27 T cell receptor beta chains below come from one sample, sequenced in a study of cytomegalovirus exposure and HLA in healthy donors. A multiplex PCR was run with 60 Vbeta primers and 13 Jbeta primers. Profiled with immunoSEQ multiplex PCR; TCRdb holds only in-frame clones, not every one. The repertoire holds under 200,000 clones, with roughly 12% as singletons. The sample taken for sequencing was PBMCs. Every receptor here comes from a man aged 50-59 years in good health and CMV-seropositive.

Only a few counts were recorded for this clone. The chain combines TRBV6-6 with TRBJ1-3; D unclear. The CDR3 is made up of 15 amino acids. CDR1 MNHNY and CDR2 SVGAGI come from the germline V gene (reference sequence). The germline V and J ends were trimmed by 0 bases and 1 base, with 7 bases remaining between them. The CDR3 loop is CASSYSASSGNTIYF. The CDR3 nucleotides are TGTGCCAGCAGTTACTCAGCCTCGTCTGGAAACACCATATATTTT.

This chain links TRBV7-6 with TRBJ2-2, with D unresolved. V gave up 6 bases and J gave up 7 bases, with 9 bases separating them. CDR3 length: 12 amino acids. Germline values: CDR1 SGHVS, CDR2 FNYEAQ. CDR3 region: CASSHRGGELFF. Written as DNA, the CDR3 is TGTGCCAGCAGTCATAGAGGCGGGGAGCTGTTTTTT.

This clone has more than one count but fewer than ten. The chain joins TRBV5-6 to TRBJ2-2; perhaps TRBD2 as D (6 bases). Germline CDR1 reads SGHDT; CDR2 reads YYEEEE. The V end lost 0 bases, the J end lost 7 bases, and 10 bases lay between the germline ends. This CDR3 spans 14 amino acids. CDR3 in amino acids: CASSLGPGSGELFF. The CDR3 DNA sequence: TGTGCCAGCAGCTTGGGGCCCGGGAGCGGGGAGCTGTTTTTT. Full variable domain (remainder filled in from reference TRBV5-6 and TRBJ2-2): DAGVTQSPTHLIKTRGQQVTLRCSPKSGHDTVSWYQQALGQGPQFIFQYYEEEERQRGNFPDRFSGHQFPNYSSELNVNALLLGDSALYLCASSLGPGSGELFFGEGSRLTVL.

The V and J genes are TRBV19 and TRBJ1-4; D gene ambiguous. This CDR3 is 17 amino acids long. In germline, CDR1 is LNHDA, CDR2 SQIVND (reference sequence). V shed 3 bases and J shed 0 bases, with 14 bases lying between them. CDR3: CASSIFPPGATNEKLFF. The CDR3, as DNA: TGTGCCAGTAGTATCTTCCCCCCTGGAGCAACTAATGAAAAACTGTTTTTT.

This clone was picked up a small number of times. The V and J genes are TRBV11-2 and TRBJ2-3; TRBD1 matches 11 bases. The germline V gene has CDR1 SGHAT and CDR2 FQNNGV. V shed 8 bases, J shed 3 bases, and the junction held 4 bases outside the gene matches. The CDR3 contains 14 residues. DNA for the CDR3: TGTGCCAGCCAAGGGACAGGGGGGACAGATACGCAGTATTTT. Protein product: CASQGTGGTDTQYF.

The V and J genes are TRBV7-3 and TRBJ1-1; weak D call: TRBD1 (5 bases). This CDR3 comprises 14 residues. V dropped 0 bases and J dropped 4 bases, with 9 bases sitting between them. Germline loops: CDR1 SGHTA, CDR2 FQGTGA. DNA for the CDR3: TGTGCCAGCAGCTTAACAGGCGGGGGCACTGAAGCTTTCTTT. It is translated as CASSLTGGGTEAFF.

CDR3 region: CSAQRTDSYTF. CDR3 in DNA: TGCAGTGCTCAGAGGACGGACAGCTACACCTTC. This rearrangement joins TRBV20-1 to TRBJ1-2; weak D call: TRBD1 (5 bases). Germline V gene data show CDR1 as DFQATT and CDR2 as SNEGSKA (reference sequence). There are 11 residues in the CDR3. Trimming pared 5 bases from V and 9 bases from J, leaving 13 bases between.

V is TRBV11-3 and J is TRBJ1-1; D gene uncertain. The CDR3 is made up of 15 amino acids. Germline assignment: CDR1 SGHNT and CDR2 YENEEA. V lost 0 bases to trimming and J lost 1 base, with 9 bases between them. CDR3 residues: CASSLDHAGNTEAFF. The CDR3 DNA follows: TGTGCCAGCAGCTTAGACCACGCCGGGAACACTGAAGCTTTCTTT.

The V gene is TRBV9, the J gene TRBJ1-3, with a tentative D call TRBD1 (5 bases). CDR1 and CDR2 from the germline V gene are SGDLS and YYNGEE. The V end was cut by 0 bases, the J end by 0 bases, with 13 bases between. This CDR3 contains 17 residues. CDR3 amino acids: CASSVATGRLSGNTIYF. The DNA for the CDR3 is TGTGCCAGCAGCGTAGCTACAGGACGGCTCTCTGGAAACACCATATATTTT.

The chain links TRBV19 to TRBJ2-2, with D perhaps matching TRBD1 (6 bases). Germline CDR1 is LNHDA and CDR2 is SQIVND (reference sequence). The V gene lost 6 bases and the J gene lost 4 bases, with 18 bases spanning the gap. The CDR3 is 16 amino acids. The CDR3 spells CASSDLTGLATGELFF. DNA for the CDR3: TGTGCCAGTAGCGACCTTACAGGGTTAGCCACCGGGGAGCTGTTTTTT.

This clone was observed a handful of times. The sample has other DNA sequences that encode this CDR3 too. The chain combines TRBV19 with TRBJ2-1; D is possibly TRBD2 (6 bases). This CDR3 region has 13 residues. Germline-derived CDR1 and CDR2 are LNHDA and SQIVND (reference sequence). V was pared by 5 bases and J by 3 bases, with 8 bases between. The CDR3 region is CASSPRGYNEQFF. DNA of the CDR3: TGTGCCAGTAGTCCGCGGGGCTACAATGAGCAGTTCTTC.

CDR3 sequence: CASAGGTNEKLFF. The DNA of the CDR3 is TGTGCCAGCGCGGGGGGGACTAATGAAAAACTGTTTTTT. The rearrangement links TRBV6-1 to TRBJ1-4; tentatively, D is TRBD1 (5 bases). The germline V and J ends were trimmed by 8 bases and 2 bases, with 9 bases remaining between them. Germline assignment: CDR1 MNHNS and CDR2 SASEGT. The length of the CDR3 is 13 residues.

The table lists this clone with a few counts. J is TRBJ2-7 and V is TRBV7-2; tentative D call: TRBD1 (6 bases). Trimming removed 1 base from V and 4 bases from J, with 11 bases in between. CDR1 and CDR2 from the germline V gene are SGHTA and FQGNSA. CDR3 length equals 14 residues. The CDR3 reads CASSLGGLGYEQYF. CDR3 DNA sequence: TGTGCCAGCAGCTTAGGGGGGCTGGGGTACGAGCAGTACTTC.

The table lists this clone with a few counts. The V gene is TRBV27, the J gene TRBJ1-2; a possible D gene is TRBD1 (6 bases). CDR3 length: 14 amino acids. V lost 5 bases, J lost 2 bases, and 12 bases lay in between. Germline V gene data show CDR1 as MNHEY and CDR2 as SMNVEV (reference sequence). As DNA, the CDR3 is TGTGCCAGCAGTAGGACAGCGCTCAACTATGGCTACACCTTC. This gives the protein CASSRTALNYGYTF.

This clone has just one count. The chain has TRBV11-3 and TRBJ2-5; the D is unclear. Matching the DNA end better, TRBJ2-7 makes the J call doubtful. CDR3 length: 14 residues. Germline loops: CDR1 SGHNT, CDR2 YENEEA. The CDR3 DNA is TGTGCCAGCAGCTTAAATCCAGACACCTACGAGCAGTACTTC. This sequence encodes CASSLNPDTYEQYF.

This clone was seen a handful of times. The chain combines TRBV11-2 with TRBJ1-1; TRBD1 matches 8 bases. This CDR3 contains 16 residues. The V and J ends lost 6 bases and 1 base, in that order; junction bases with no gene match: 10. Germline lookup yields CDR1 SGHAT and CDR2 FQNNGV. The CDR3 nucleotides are TGTGCCAGCAGTTCCTTAGACAGGGGCCCGAACACTGAAGCTTTCTTT. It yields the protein CASSSLDRGPNTEAFF. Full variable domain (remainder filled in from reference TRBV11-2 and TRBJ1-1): EAGVAQSPRYKIIEKRQSVAFWCNPISGHATLYWYQQILGQGPKLLIQFQNNGVVDDSQLPKDRFSAERLKGVDSTLKIQPAKLEDSAVYLCASSSLDRGPNTEAFFGQGTRLTVV.

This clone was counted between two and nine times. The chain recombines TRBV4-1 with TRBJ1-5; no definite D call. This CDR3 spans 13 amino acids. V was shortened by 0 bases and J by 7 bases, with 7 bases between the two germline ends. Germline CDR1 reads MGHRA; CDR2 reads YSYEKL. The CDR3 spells CASSQESGQPQHF. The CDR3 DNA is TGCGCCAGCAGCCAAGAATCGGGGCAGCCCCAGCATTTT.

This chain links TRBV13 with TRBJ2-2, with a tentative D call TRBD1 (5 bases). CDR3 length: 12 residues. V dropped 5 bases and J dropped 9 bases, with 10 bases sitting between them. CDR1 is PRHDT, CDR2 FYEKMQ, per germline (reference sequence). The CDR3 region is CASSRQPRELFF. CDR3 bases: TGTGCCAGCAGCCGACAGCCTCGGGAGCTGTTTTTT.

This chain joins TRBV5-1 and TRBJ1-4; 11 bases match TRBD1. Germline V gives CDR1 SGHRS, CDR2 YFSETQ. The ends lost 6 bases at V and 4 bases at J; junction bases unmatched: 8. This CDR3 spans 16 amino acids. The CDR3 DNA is TGCGCCAGCAACCCGGGACAGGGGGATTTTAATGAAAAACTGTTTTTT. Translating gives CASNPGQGDFNEKLFF. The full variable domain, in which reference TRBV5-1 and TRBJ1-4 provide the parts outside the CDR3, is KAGVTQTPRYLIKTRGQQVTLSCSPISGHRSVSWYQQTPGQGLQFLFEYFSETQRNKGNFPGRFSGRQFSNSRSEMNVSTLELGDSALYLCASNPGQGDFNEKLFFGSGTQLSVL.

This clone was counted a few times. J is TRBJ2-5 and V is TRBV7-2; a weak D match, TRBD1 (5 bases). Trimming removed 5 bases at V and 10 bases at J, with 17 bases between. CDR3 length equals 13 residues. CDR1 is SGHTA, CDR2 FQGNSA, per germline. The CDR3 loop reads CASSTRASFDQYF. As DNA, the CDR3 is TGTGCCAGCAGCACCAGGGCTTCCTTTGACCAGTACTTC. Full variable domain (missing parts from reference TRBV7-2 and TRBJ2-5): GAGVSQSPSNKVTEKGKDVELRCDPISGHTALYWYRQSLGQGLEFLIYFQGNSAPDKSGLPSDRFSAERTGGSVSTLTIQRTQQEDSAVYLCASSTRASFDQYFGPGTRLLVL.

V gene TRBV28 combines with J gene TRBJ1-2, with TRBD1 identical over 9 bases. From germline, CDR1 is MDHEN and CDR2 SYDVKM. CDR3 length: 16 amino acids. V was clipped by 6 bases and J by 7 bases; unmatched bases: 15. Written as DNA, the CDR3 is TGTGCCAGCAGACTTACCCCCGGGACAGGGAGGGTTGGCTACACCTTC. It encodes CASRLTPGTGRVGYTF.

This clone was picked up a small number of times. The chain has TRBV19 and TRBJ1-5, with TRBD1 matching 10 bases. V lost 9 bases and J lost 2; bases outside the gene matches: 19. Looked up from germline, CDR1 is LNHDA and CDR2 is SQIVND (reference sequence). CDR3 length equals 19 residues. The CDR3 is CASPESKPRDRGGNQPQHF. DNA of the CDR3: TGTGCCAGCCCCGAATCCAAGCCCCGGGACAGGGGAGGCAATCAGCCCCAGCATTTT.

CDR3 sequence: CASSLLGQGLNEQYF. DNA for the CDR3: TGTGCCAGCAGTTTACTAGGACAGGGGTTGAACGAGCAGTACTTC. The V gene is TRBV27, the J gene TRBJ2-7, with 9 bases fitting TRBD1. Germline values: CDR1 MNHEY, CDR2 SMNVEV (reference sequence). Germline trimming cut 2 bases from V and 5 bases from J; bases unmatched to any gene: 7. There are 15 residues in the CDR3.

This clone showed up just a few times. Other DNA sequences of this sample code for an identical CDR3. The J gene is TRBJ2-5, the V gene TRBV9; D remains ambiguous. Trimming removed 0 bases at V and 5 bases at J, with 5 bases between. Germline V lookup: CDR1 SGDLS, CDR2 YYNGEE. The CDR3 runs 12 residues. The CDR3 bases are TGTGCCAGCAGCGTAGTAGAGGAGACCCAGTACTTC. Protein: CASSVVEETQYF.

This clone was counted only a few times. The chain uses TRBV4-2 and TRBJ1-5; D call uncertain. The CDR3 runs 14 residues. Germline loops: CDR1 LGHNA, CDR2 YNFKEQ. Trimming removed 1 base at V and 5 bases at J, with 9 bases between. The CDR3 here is CASSQVGRDQPQHF. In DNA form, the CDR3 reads TGTGCCAGCAGCCAAGTGGGTCGGGATCAGCCCCAGCATTTT.

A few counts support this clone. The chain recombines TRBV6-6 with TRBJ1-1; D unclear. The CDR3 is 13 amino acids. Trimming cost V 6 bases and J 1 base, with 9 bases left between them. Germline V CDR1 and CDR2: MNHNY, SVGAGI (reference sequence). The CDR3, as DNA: TGTGCCAGCAGCCCGACGGGGAACACTGAAGCTTTCTTT. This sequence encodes CASSPTGNTEAFF.

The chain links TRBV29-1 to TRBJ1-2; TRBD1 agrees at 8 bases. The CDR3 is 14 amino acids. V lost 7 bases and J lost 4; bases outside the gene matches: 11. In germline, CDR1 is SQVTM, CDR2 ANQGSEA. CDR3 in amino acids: CSDGGQGGGYGYTF. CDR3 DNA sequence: TGCAGCGACGGAGGACAGGGCGGTGGCTATGGCTACACCTTC. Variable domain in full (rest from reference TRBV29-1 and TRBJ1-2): SAVISQKPSRDICQRGTSLTIQCQVDSQVTMMFWYRQQPGQSLTLIATANQGSEATYESGFVIDKFPISRPNLTFSTLTVSNMSPEDSSIYLCSDGGQGGGYGYTFGSGTRLTVV.